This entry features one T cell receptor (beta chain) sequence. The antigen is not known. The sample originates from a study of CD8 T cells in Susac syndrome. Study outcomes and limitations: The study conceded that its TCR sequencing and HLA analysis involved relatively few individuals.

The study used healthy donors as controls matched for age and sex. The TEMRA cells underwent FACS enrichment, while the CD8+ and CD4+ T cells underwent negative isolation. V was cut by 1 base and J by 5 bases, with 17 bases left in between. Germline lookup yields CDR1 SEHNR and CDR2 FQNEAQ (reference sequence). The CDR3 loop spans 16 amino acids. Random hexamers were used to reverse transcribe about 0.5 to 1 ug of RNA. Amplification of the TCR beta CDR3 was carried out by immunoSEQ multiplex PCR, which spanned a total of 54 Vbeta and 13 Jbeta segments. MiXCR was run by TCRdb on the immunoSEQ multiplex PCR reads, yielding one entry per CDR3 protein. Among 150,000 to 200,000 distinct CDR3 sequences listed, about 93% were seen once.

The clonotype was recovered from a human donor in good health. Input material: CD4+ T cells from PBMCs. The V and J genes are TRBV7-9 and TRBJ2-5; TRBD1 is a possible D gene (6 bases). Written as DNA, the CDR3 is TGTGCCAGCAGCTTAGGAACAGGGTCGGTGATTGAGACCCAGTACTTC. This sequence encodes CASSLGTGSVIETQYF. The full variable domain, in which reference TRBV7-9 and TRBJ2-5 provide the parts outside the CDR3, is DTGVSQNPRHKITKRGQNVTFRCDPISEHNRLYWYRQTLGQGPEFLTYFQNEAQLEKSRLLSDRFSAERPKGSFSTLEIQRTEQGDSAMYLCASSLGTGSVIETQYFGPGTRLLVL.